The rows below give T cell receptor beta chains drawn from one sample of a study of OX40 agonist ivuxolimab in advanced cancers. Method: immunoSEQ multiplex PCR; TCRdb's copy keeps in-frame clones and lacks some. The sample includes more than 45,000 clones, about 88% of them seen just once. Material: CD4+ or CD8+ T cells sorted from blood, obtained in a trial of the OX40 agonist ivuxolimab. Receptors originate from an adult with an advanced solid tumor such as melanoma, head and neck, liver or kidney cancer. Each CDR3 is given without its conserved first and last residue.

v_gene: TRBV7-2; CDR3aa: ASSLAGAGTEAF
v_gene: TRBV7-9; CDR3aa: AILVGELF
v_gene: TRBV5-5; CDR3aa: ATGDEQY
v_gene: TRBV25-1; CDR3aa: ASTGNTEAF
v_gene: TRBV27; CDR3aa: ASSSSLKNIQY
v_gene: TRBV19; CDR3aa: ASPEGRTPYNEQF
v_gene: TRBV5-8; CDR3aa: ASSLSGSSEQF
v_gene: TRBV7-9; CDR3aa: ASSHDLGDTQY
v_gene: TRBV9; CDR3aa: ASSEGGYSNQPQH
v_gene: TRBV6-5; CDR3aa: ASSYSEVNEQF
v_gene: TRBV7-3; CDR3aa: ASSSSAADTEAF
v_gene: TRBV19; CDR3aa: ATRKGGEYNEQF
v_gene: TRBV5-6; CDR3aa: ASSIGGKSYEQY
v_gene: TRBV6-1; CDR3aa: ASTGSSISYNEQF
v_gene: TRBV27; CDR3aa: ASSASGILYNEQF
v_gene: TRBV9; CDR3aa: ASSVGPRMGTDTQY
v_gene: TRBV19; CDR3aa: ASSTSTVEEQF
v_gene: TRBV6-1; CDR3aa: ASSELGGANTEAF
v_gene: TRBV21-1; CDR3aa: ASSQRGSGEVF
v_gene: TRBV6-6; CDR3aa: ASSDRAAAAYGYT
v_gene: TRBV7-6; CDR3aa: ASSLADSAGTEAF
v_gene: TRBV7-8; CDR3aa: ASSLTGTSGNEQF
v_gene: TRBV28; CDR3aa: ASSDRVTEAF
v_gene: TRBV7-6; CDR3aa: ASSHDLSSYNEQF